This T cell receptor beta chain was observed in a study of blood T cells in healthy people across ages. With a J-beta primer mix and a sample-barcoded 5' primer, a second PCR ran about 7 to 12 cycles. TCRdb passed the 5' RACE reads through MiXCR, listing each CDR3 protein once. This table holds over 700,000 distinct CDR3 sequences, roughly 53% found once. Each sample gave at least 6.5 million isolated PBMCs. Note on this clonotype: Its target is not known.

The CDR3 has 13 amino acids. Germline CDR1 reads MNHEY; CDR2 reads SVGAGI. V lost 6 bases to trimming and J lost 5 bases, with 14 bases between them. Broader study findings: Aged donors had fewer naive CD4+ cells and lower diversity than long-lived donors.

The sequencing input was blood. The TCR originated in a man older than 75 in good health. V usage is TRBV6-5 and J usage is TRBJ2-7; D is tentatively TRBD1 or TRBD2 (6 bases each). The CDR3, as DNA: TGTGCCAGCAGGCGGGACACCCTAGACGAGCAGTACTTC. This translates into CASRRDTLDEQYF.